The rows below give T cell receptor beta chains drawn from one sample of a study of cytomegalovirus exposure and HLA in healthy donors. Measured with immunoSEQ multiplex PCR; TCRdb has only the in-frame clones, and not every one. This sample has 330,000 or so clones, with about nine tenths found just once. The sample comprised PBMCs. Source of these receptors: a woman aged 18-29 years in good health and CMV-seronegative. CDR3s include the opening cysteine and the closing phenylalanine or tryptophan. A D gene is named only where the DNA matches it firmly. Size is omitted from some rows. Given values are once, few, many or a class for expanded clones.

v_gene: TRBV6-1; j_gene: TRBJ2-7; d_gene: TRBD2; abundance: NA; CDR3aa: CASSEVRLAGGRQYF; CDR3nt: TGTGCCAGCAGTGAAGTGAGACTAGCGGGAGGGCGGCAGTACTTC
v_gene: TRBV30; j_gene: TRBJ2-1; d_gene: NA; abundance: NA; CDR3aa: CARKGEGYNEQFF; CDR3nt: TGTGCCAGAAAGGGGGAGGGCTACAATGAGCAGTTCTTC
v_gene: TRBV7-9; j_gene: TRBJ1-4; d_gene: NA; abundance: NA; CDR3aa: CASSLETQVEKLFF; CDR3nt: TGTGCCAGCAGCTTAGAGACGCAGGTCGAGAAACTGTTTTTT
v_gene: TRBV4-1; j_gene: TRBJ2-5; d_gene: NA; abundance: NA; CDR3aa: CASSRPRGGTEETQYF; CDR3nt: TGCGCCAGCAGCCGCCCCCGCGGAGGGACCGAAGAGACCCAGTACTTC
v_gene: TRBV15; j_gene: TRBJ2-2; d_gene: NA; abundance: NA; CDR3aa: CATSSGPLTGELFF; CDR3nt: TGTGCCACCAGCAGTGGGCCCCTCACCGGGGAGCTGTTTTTT
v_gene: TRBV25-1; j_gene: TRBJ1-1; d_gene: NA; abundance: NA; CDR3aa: CASSSGPSEAFF; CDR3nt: TGTGCCAGCAGTTCAGGCCCCTCTGAAGCTTTCTTT
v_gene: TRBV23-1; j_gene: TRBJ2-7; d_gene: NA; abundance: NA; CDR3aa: CASSQRGSSYEQYF; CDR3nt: TGCGCCAGCAGTCAAAGGGGCAGCTCCTACGAGCAGTACTTC
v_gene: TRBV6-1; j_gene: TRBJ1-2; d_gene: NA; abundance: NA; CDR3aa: CASSEMAGSYGYTF; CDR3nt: TGTGCCAGCAGTGAAATGGCAGGTTCCTATGGCTACACCTTC
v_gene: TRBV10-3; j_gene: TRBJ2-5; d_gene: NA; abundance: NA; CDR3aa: CAISDPGQTQETQYF; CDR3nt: TGTGCCATCAGCGACCCAGGACAGACCCAAGAGACCCAGTACTTC
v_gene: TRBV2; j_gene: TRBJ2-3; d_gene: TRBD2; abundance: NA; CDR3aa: CASALAGMTDTQYF; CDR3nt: TGTGCCAGCGCACTAGCGGGAATGACAGATACGCAGTATTTT
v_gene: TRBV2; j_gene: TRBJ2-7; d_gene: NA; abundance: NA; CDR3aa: CASSDGQGAYEQYF; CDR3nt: TGTGCCAGCAGTGACGGTCAGGGTGCCTACGAGCAGTACTTC
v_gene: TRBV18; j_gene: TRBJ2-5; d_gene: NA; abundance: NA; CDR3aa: CASSSRGTPGPQYF; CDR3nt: TGTGCCAGCTCAAGTCGGGGTACCCCCGGGCCCCAGTACTTC
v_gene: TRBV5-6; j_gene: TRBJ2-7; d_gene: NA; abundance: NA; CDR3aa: CASSLRQAYYEQYF; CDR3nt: TGTGCCAGCAGCTTGCGACAGGCCTACTACGAGCAGTACTTC
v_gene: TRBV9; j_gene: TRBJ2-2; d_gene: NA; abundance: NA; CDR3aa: CASSVDFLGGELFF; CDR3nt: TGTGCCAGCAGCGTAGACTTCCTTGGCGGGGAGCTGTTTTTT
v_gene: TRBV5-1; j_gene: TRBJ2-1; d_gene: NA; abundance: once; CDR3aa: CASSSKLGPGEQFF; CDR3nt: TGCGCCAGCAGCTCCAAACTAGGTCCCGGTGAGCAGTTCTTC
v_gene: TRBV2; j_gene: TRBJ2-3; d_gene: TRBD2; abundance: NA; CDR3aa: CASSEAGTSGRTDTQYF; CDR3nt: TGTGCCAGCAGTGAAGCGGGGACTAGCGGGAGAACAGATACGCAGTATTTT
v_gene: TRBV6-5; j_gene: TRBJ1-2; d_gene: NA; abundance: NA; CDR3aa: CASRTAGAGYGYTF; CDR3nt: TGTGCCAGCAGAACTGCGGGGGCTGGCTATGGCTACACCTTC
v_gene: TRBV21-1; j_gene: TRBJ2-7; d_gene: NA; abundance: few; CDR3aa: CASSPAVAGYSYEQYF; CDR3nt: TGTGCCAGCAGTCCCGCAGTAGCGGGGTACTCCTACGAGCAGTACTTC
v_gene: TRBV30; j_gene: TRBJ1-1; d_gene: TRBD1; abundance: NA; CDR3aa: CAAGQPNTEAFF; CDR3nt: TGTGCCGCGGGACAGCCGAACACTGAAGCTTTCTTT
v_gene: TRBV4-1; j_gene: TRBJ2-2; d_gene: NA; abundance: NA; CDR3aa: CASSQDWGRAGGELFF; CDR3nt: TGCGCCAGCAGCCAGGACTGGGGTAGGGCAGGCGGGGAGCTGTTTTTT
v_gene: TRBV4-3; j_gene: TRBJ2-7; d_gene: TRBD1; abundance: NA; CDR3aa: CASSQVVGTGGPYEQYF; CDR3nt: TGCGCCAGCAGCCAAGTTGTAGGGACAGGGGGACCCTACGAGCAGTACTTC
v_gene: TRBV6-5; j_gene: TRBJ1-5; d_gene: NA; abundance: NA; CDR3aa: CASSYQQGNQPQHF; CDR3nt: TGTGCCAGCAGTTACCAACAGGGAAATCAGCCCCAGCATTTT
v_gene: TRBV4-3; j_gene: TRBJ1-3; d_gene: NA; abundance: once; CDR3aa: CASSLYRDSGNTIYF; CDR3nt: TGCGCCAGCAGCCTATACAGGGACTCTGGAAACACCATATATTTT
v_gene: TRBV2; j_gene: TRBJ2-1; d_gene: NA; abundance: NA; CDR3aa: CASSDRRVADYNEQFF; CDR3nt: TGTGCCAGCAGCGATAGGAGAGTAGCCGATTACAATGAGCAGTTCTTC
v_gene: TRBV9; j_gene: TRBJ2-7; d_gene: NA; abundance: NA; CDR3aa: CASSVGAQAYEQYF; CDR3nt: TGTGCCAGCAGCGTAGGGGCACAGGCCTACGAGCAGTACTTC
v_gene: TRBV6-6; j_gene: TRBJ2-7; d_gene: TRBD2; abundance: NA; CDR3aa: CASSRTGTSGYEQYF; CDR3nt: TGTGCCAGCAGTCGGACCGGGACTAGCGGCTACGAGCAGTACTTC
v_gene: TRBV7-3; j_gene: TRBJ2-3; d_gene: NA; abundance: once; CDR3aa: CATRATGTDTQYF; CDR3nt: TGTGCCACCAGGGCGACTGGCACAGATACGCAGTATTTT
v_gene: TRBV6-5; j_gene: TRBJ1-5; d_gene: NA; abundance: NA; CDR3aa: CASSERRVSNQPQHF; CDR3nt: TGTGCCAGCAGCGAGCGGCGGGTTAGCAATCAGCCCCAGCATTTT
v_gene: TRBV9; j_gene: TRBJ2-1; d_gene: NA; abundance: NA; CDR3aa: CASSPRSLSYNEQFF; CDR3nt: TGTGCCAGCAGCCCCCGGTCCCTATCCTACAATGAGCAGTTCTTC
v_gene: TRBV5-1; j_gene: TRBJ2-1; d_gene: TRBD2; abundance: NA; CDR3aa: CASSLLGLASNEQFF; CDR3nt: TGCGCCAGCAGCTTATTGGGACTAGCATCCAATGAGCAGTTCTTC
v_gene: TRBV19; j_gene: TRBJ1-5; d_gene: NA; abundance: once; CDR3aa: CASSTQGLANQPQHF; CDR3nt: TGTGCCAGTAGTACCCAGGGGCTCGCCAATCAGCCCCAGCATTTT
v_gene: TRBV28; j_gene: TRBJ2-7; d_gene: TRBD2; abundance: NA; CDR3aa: CASRASGSREQYF; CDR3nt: TGTGCCAGCAGGGCTAGCGGGAGCCGGGAGCAGTACTTC
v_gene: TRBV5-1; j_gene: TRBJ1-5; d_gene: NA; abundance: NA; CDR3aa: CASRGADDQPQHF; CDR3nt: TGCGCCAGCCGGGGGGCGGATGATCAGCCCCAGCATTTT
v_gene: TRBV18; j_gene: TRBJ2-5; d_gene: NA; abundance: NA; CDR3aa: CASSPLAGETQYF; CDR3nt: TGTGCCAGCTCACCCCTGGCGGGAGAGACCCAGTACTTC
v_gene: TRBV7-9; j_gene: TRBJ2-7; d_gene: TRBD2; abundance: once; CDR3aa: CASSSGLAYEQYF; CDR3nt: TGTGCCAGCAGCTCGGGACTAGCGTACGAGCAGTACTTC
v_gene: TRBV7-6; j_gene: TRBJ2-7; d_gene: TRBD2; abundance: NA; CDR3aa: CASSLQGLAGSSYEQYF; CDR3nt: TGTGCCAGCAGCTTACAGGGACTAGCGGGATCGTCCTACGAGCAGTACTTC
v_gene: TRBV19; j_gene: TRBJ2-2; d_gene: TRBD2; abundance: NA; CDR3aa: CASSAILAGLDGELFF; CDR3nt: TGTGCCAGTAGTGCCATACTAGCGGGACTAGACGGGGAGCTGTTTTTT
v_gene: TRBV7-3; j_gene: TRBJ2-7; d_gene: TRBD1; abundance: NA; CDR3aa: CASSLTGQGAYEQYF; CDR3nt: TGTGCCAGCAGCTTAACCGGACAGGGGGCCTACGAGCAGTACTTC
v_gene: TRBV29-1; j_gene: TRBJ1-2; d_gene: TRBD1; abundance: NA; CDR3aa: CSVEGTGAYYGYTF; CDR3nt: TGCAGCGTTGAAGGAACAGGGGCCTACTATGGCTACACCTTC
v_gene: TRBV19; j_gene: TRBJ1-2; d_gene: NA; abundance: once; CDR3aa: CASTPGGRTYGYTF; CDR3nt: TGTGCCAGTACCCCGGGGGGGCGCACCTATGGCTACACCTTC
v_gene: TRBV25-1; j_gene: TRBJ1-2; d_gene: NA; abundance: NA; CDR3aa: CASSVSGGGYTF; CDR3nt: TGTGCCAGCAGTGTGTCAGGAGGCGGCTACACCTTC
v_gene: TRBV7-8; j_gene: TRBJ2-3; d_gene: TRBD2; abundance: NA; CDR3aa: CASSPRLREGDTQYF; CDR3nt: TGTGCCAGCAGCCCGCGCTTACGGGAGGGAGATACGCAGTATTTT
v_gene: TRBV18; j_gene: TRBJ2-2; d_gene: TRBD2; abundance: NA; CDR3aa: CASSRELAAAGELFF; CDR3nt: TGTGCCAGCTCAAGGGAACTAGCGGCCGCCGGGGAGCTGTTTTTT
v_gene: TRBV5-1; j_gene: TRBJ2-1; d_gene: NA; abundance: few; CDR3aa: CASSLRLGQFF; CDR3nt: TGCGCCAGCAGCTTGAGACTGGGGCAGTTCTTC
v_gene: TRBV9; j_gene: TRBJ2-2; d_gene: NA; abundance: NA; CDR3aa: CASGSLPGELFF; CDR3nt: TGTGCCAGCGGGAGCCTACCCGGGGAGCTGTTTTTT
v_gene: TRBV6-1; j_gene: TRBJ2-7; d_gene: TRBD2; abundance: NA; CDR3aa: CASSDRAGVVYEQYF; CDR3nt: TGTGCCAGCAGTGACCGAGCGGGAGTGGTCTACGAGCAGTACTTC
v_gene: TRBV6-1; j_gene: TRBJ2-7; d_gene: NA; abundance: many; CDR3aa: CASSETSSVAGEQYF; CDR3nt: TGTGCCAGCAGTGAAACTAGCTCTGTCGCGGGTGAGCAGTACTTC
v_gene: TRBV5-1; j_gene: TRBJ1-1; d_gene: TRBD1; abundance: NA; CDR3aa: CASKDGVAGGSFDTEAFF; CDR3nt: TGCGCCAGCAAGGACGGGGTCGCAGGGGGCTCTTTCGACACTGAAGCTTTCTTT
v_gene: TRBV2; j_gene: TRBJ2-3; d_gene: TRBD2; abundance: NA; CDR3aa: CASSALTSGRERTDTQYF; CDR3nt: TGTGCCAGCAGCGCGCTCACCAGCGGGAGGGAACGGACAGATACGCAGTATTTT
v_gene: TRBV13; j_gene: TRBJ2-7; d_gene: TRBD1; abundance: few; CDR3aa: CASSPRTGGIEQYF; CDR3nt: TGTGCCAGCAGCCCAAGGACAGGTGGCATCGAGCAGTACTTC